The next 14 T cell receptor beta chains were all read from a single sample in a study of cytomegalovirus exposure and HLA in healthy donors. 13 Jbeta primers and 60 Vbeta primers were used for the PCR. The table came from immunoSEQ multiplex PCR; TCRdb's copy has only in-frame clones and leaves some out. The top ten hold roughly a tenth of the sample, which has approximately 120,000 clones, over 65% seen once. The sequencing sample was made of PBMCs. All receptors come from a man aged 25-45 years in good health and CMV-seropositive.

V is TRBV13 and J is TRBJ2-7, with D maybe TRBD1 (6 bases). The CDR3 sequence is 14 residues long. Trimming removed 3 bases from V and 5 bases from J, with 14 bases in between. Germline CDR1 reads PRHDT; CDR2 reads FYEKMQ (reference sequence). CDR3 in amino acids: CASSFGLKGDEQYF. The CDR3 DNA reads TGTGCCAGCAGCTTCGGACTCAAGGGGGACGAGCAGTACTTC.

The rearrangement links TRBV4-2 to TRBJ2-1, with TRBD2 matching over 13 bases. The CDR3 loop spans 16 amino acids. The ends lost 4 bases at V and 4 bases at J; junction bases unmatched: 4. CDR1 and CDR2 (germline): LGHNA, YNFKEQ. In DNA, the CDR3 is TGTGCCAGCAGCCGGACTAGCGGGAGTAAGTACAATGAGCAGTTCTTC. Protein: CASSRTSGSKYNEQFF.

The chain has TRBV27 and TRBJ1-5; 10 bases are shared with TRBD1. Trimming removed 8 bases from V and 0 bases from J; junction bases left unmatched: 16. Germline CDR1 MNHEY, CDR2 SMNVEV (reference sequence). The CDR3 is 19 residues long. This CDR3 reads CASLTRQGAPENSNQPQHF. In DNA form, the CDR3 reads TGTGCCAGCCTTACCCGACAGGGGGCGCCGGAAAATAGCAATCAGCCCCAGCATTTT.

This clone was seen once. The chain joins TRBV5-1 to TRBJ2-7; a weak D match, TRBD2 (5 bases). In germline, CDR1 is SGHRS, CDR2 YFSETQ. The V end was cut by 5 bases, the J end by 4 bases, with 10 bases between. This CDR3 is 12 amino acids long. CDR3 sequence: CASSSEGYEQYF. The CDR3 region has the DNA TGCGCCAGCAGTTCAGAGGGTTACGAGCAGTACTTC.

The rearrangement joins TRBV21-1 to TRBJ2-7; the table calls TRBD2, which could not be checked here. TRBV21-1 is shown as a pseudogene. The CDR3 is 18 amino acids. CDR3 sequence (DNA): TGTGCCAGCAGCTCCCGACTAGCGGGAGGGATAAATGATTACGAGCAGTACTTC. Protein sequence: CASSSRLAGGINDYEQYF.

The chain links TRBV2 to TRBJ1-1; 7 bases fit TRBD1. Germline CDR1 reads SNHLY; CDR2 reads FYNNEI. The CDR3 sequence is 15 residues long. J was trimmed by 7 bases and V by 3 bases; bases with no gene match: 11. CDR3 DNA: TGTGCCAGCAGTGACCCGGCAGGGGGAAGCTATGAAGCTTTCTTT. Its protein product is CASSDPAGGSYEAFF.

This clone was seen more than once but under ten times. This chain connects TRBV9 to TRBJ1-3; TRBD1 agrees at 8 bases. J gave up 2 bases and V 0 bases, and 13 bases lay outside the gene matches. The CDR3 totals 19 residues. Germline lookup yields CDR1 SGDLS and CDR2 YYNGEE. Here the CDR3 reads CASSVAATGEQVAGNTIYF. The CDR3 DNA sequence: TGTGCCAGCAGCGTAGCTGCGACAGGGGAGCAGGTGGCTGGAAACACCATATATTTT.

This chain links TRBV6-6 with TRBJ2-2, with a possible D match to TRBD2 (5 bases). CDR1 and CDR2 from the germline V gene are MNHNY and SVGAGI (reference sequence). The CDR3 length is 15 residues. Deletions cut 5 bases from V and 4 bases from J, with 14 bases between. Here the CDR3 DNA reads TGTGCCAGCAGTGGCCCGGGCGGGCCCACCGGGGAGCTGTTTTTT. It translates to CASSGPGGPTGELFF.

The chain combines TRBV7-6 with TRBJ2-2, with 13 bases fitting TRBD2. The CDR3 has 16 residues. Germline-derived CDR1 and CDR2 are SGHVS and FNYEAQ. Germline trimming cut 5 bases from V and 7 bases from J; bases unmatched to any gene: 7. The CDR3 is CASSPGLAGAGGELFF. In nucleotides, the CDR3 is TGTGCCAGCAGCCCTGGACTAGCGGGAGCGGGCGGGGAGCTGTTTTTT.

This clone was counted a single time. The chain couples TRBV5-1 to TRBJ2-3; 7 nucleotides match TRBD2. The V segment lost 0 bases and the J segment 1 base; nucleotides outside the gene matches: 5. Per germline, CDR1 SGHRS and CDR2 YFSETQ. The CDR3 sequence is 16 residues long. The CDR3 DNA reads TGCGCCAGCAGCTTGGCCTCGGCGGGAGGCACAGATACGCAGTATTTT. Translated, it gives CASSLASAGGTDTQYF.

The J gene is TRBJ2-1, the V gene TRBV7-2; 11 nucleotides match TRBD2. From germline, CDR1 is SGHTA and CDR2 FQGNSA. The trim removed 5 bases at V and 6 bases at J, leaving 9 bases unmatched. CDR3 length: 16 amino acids. CDR3 sequence: CASSPPLAGVGNEQFF. Written as DNA, the CDR3 is TGTGCCAGCAGCCCCCCACTAGCGGGAGTAGGCAATGAGCAGTTCTTC.

This clone has a single count. The chain combines TRBV28 with TRBJ1-5, with D unclear. Deletions cut 2 bases from V and 1 base from J, with 15 bases between. This CDR3 has 17 residues. The germline CDR1 and CDR2 sequences are MDHEN and SYDVKM. Here the CDR3 DNA reads TGTGCCAGCAGTTTAGACACAGACGAATGGAGCAATCAGCCCCAGCATTTT. Encoded protein: CASSLDTDEWSNQPQHF.

The CDR3 reads CASSLDVAGNGNTIYF. The CDR3 bases are TGTGCCAGCAGCTTAGACGTGGCAGGGAATGGAAACACCATATATTTT. V and J are TRBV7-2 and TRBJ1-3, with a tentative D call TRBD1 (5 bases). The CDR3 has 16 residues. CDR1 and CDR2 from the germline V gene are SGHTA and FQGNSA. V dropped 1 base and J dropped 3 bases, with 13 bases sitting between them.

The V gene is TRBV9, the J gene TRBJ2-1; the match to TRBD2 covers 7 bases. CDR3 length: 17 amino acids. The germline V gene has CDR1 SGDLS and CDR2 YYNGEE. Unmatched junction bases numbered 15, after V lost 4 bases and J lost 5 bases. CDR3 in DNA: TGTGCCAGCAGCATCGCACGAGCGGGAACTCGCCACAATGAGCAGTTCTTC. Translation gives CASSIARAGTRHNEQFF. The complete variable domain, with remaining parts taken from reference TRBV9 and TRBJ2-1, reads DSGVTQTPKHLITATGQRVTLRCSPRSGDLSVYWYQQSLDQGLQFLIQYYNGEERAKGNILERFSAQQFPDLHSELNLSSLELGDSALYFCASSIARAGTRHNEQFFGPGTRLTVL.